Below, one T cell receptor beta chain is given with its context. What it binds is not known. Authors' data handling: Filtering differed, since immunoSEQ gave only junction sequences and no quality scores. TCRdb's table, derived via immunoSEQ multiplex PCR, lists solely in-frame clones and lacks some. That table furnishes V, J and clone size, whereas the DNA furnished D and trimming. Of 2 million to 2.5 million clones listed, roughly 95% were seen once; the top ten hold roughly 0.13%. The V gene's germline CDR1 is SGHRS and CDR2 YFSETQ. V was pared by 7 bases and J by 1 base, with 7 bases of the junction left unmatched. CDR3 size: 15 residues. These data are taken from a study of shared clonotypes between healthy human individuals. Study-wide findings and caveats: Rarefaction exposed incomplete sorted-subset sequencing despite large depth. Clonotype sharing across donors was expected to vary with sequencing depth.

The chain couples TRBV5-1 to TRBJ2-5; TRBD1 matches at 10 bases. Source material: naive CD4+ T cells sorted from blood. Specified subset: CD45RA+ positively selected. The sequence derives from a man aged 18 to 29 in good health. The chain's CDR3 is CASGGGQGTQETQYF. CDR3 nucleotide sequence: TGCGCCAGCGGTGGGGGACAGGGGACCCAAGAGACCCAGTACTTC.